Below, 25 T cell receptor beta chains from the same sample are listed, as sequenced in a study of cytomegalovirus exposure and HLA in healthy donors. PCR primers comprised 60 Vbeta and 13 Jbeta primers. Using immunoSEQ multiplex PCR, the repertoire was profiled, and TCRdb retains in-frame clones only, with some absent. This repertoire includes 68,000 or so clones. Sequences were obtained from PBMCs. All receptors come from a female donor in good health and CMV-seropositive.

A remark on this clone: This CDR3 is also generated by other DNA sequences in the sample. The chain carries TRBV18 and TRBJ2-7, with TRBD1 matching 7 bases. The CDR3 extends over 13 amino acids. After removal of 3 bases from V and 3 bases from J, the junction contained 2 bases not matched to a gene. Germline lookup yields CDR1 KGHSH and CDR2 LQKENI. The CDR3 coding sequence is TGTGCCAGCTCACCGGGACAGAGCTACGAGCAGTACTTC. This encodes CASSPGQSYEQYF.

The chain employs TRBV4-3 and TRBJ2-7, with D possibly TRBD1 on 6 matching bases. The CDR3 spans 13 residues. CDR1 is LGHNA and CDR2 is YSLEER in the germline V gene. V was trimmed by 0 bases and J by 6 bases, leaving 9 bases between them. The CDR3 reads CASSQESGAEQYF. The CDR3 region has the DNA TGCGCCAGCAGCCAAGAATCAGGGGCCGAGCAGTACTTC.

The V and J genes are TRBV5-3 and TRBJ2-2; perhaps TRBD2 as D (6 bases). TRBV5-3 carries the ORF label, with uncertain function. Between the trimmed V and J ends, which lost 8 bases and 0 bases, there was a span of 17 bases. CDR3 length: 16 amino acids. CDR3 nucleotide sequence: TGTGCCAGCCGATCTCTGGCGGGGCCGAACACCGGGGAGCTGTTTTTT. Encoded protein: CASRSLAGPNTGELFF.

This chain uses TRBV4-1 with TRBJ2-7, with 13 bases identical to TRBD2. The CDR3 extends over 17 amino acids. V gave up 1 base and J gave up 2 bases; unmatched junction bases: 5. Per germline, CDR1 MGHRA and CDR2 YSYEKL. Here the CDR3 reads CASSQGTSGRKTYEQYF. The CDR3 region has the DNA TGCGCCAGCAGCCAAGGGACTAGCGGGAGAAAGACCTACGAGCAGTACTTC.

The chain employs TRBV6-4 and TRBJ1-2; no clear D gene. V lost 3 bases, J lost 2 bases, and 13 bases lay in between. Germline CDR1 and CDR2: MRHNA and SNTAGT. CDR3 length: 15 amino acids. CDR3: CASSENPYSNYGYTF. DNA of the CDR3: TGTGCCAGCAGTGAGAATCCTTACAGCAACTATGGCTACACCTTC.

The rearrangement joins TRBV29-1 to TRBJ1-2; 8 bases are a match to TRBD1. V was pared by 4 bases and J by 6 bases, with 1 base of the junction left unmatched. The CDR3 contains 11 residues. Germline V gene lookup returns CDR1 SQVTM and CDR2 ANQGSEA. The chain's CDR3 is CSVGQGNGYTF. CDR3 DNA sequence: TGCAGCGTTGGACAGGGGAATGGCTACACCTTC.

Concerning this clone itself: Additional DNA sequences in this sample encode the identical CDR3. This chain's CDR3 is CAPRFSETEPEDTDTQYF. Written as DNA, the CDR3 is TGTGCACCAAGGTTCAGCGAGACAGAGCCTGAGGACACAGATACGCAGTATTTT. The chain links TRBV7-8 to TRBJ2-3; maybe TRBD1 (5 bases). Germline CDR1 reads SGHVS; CDR2 reads FQNEAQ. This CDR3 comprises 18 residues.

The chain has TRBV6-5 and TRBJ1-2; possibly TRBD1 for D (5 bases). V was trimmed by 4 bases and J by 5 bases, leaving 14 bases between them. The CDR3 loop spans 14 amino acids. CDR1 MNHEY and CDR2 SVGAGI come from the germline V gene. The CDR3 protein is CASSFDIPGYGYTF. In nucleotides, the CDR3 is TGTGCCAGCAGTTTTGACATCCCAGGGTATGGCTACACCTTC.

The CDR3 coding sequence is TGTGCCTGGAGTCTCACGGACAGGGGCAATCAGCCCCAGCATTTT. It yields the protein CAWSLTDRGNQPQHF. The V gene is TRBV30, the J gene TRBJ1-5; 8 bases align to TRBD1. This CDR3 is built from 15 residues. V dropped 2 bases and J dropped 2; count of bases not matched to a gene: 5. The germline gives CDR1 GTSNPN, CDR2 SVGIG (reference sequence).

In the case of this clone: At the DNA level, this CDR3 is encoded by other sequences in the same sample as well. CDR3 sequence: CASSLPSGLTDTQYF. The DNA for the CDR3 is TGTGCCAGCAGTTTACCTAGCGGCCTCACAGATACGCAGTATTTT. This chain uses TRBV28 with TRBJ2-3, with 7 bases matching TRBD2. V was clipped by 2 bases and J by 2 bases; unmatched bases: 4. The CDR3 is made up of 15 amino acids. Germline CDR1 and CDR2: MDHEN and SYDVKM.

The chain joins TRBV7-9 to TRBJ2-5, with TRBD1 matching over 9 bases. CDR3 length: 15 amino acids. Per the germline V gene, CDR1 is SEHNR and CDR2 is FQNEAQ (reference sequence). V gave up 5 bases and J gave up 4 bases; unmatched junction bases: 8. The CDR3 nucleotides read TGTGCCAGCAGCCCACCGGGACAGGGAAGAGAGACCCAGTACTTC. Translating gives CASSPPGQGRETQYF.

The chain links TRBV28 to TRBJ1-1; D is undetermined. The CDR3 is 13 amino acids. Germline loops: CDR1 MDHEN, CDR2 SYDVKM. The ends were cut back, 3 bases at V and 2 bases at J, with 7 bases in the middle. The CDR3 reads CASSFSLNTEAFF. CDR3 nucleotides: TGTGCCAGCAGTTTTTCCCTAAACACTGAAGCTTTCTTT.

This sequence joins TRBV5-1 and TRBJ2-7; 7 nucleotides line up with TRBD1. CDR1 is SGHRS and CDR2 is YFSETQ in the germline V gene. Losses at the gene ends were 3 bases for V and 2 bases for J; bases not matched to a gene: 5. The CDR3 extends over 14 amino acids. The chain's CDR3 is CASSSGTATYEQYF. The DNA of the CDR3 is TGCGCCAGCAGCTCCGGGACAGCCACCTACGAGCAGTACTTC.

The chain carries TRBV5-1 and TRBJ2-1; TRBD2 matches 9 bases. This CDR3 spans 15 amino acids. Trimming took 3 bases from V and 1 from J; bases not matched to a gene: 2. CDR1 and CDR2 from the germline V gene are SGHRS and YFSETQ. CDR3 DNA: TGCGCCAGCAGCTCCCTAGCGGGGTCCTACAATGAGCAGTTCTTC. Translated: CASSSLAGSYNEQFF.

The chain carries TRBV19 and TRBJ1-1, with 9 bases aligning to TRBD1. The CDR3 is made up of 15 amino acids. Germline V CDR1 and CDR2: LNHDA, SQIVND (reference sequence). Unmatched junction bases numbered 9, after V lost 5 bases and J lost 5 bases. CDR3 amino acids: CASSVYRGPGTEAFF. Here the CDR3 DNA reads TGTGCCAGTAGTGTATACAGGGGGCCGGGAACTGAAGCTTTCTTT.

The rearrangement links TRBV4-1 to TRBJ1-4, with TRBD1 as a possible D gene (6 bases). The V end was cut by 0 bases, the J end by 7 bases, with 15 bases between. The CDR3 has 16 residues. Germline V CDR1 and CDR2: MGHRA, YSYEKL. The CDR3 sequence is CASSQERQGSGEKLFF. The CDR3 DNA follows: TGCGCCAGCAGCCAAGAAAGGCAGGGGAGTGGTGAAAAACTGTTTTTT.

This chain joins TRBV2 and TRBJ1-3; D perhaps matches TRBD1 (6 bases). The CDR3 contains 15 residues. Germline V gives CDR1 SNHLY, CDR2 FYNNEI. V was cut by 7 bases and J by 0 bases, with 13 bases left in between. The CDR3 sequence: CASNRGQLSGNTIYF. CDR3 bases: TGTGCCAGCAACAGAGGACAGCTCTCTGGAAACACCATATATTTT.

This sequence joins TRBV7-2 and TRBJ2-5; 7 nucleotides line up with TRBD1. The V gene end was trimmed by 1 base and the J gene end by 5 bases; junction bases not matched to a gene: 7. Germline V gene data show CDR1 as SGHTA and CDR2 as FQGNSA. The CDR3 covers 15 residues. CDR3 amino acids: CASSLEGAQEETQYF. Here the CDR3 DNA reads TGTGCCAGCAGCTTAGAGGGGGCACAGGAGGAGACCCAGTACTTC.

This chain connects TRBV7-8 to TRBJ2-7, with TRBD2 as a possible D gene (9 bases). The germline CDR1 and CDR2 sequences are SGHVS and FQNEAQ. The CDR3 spans 20 residues. Trimming took 7 bases from V and 0 from J, leaving 31 bases between them. CDR3: CASTPTWTGRYSGSSYEQYF. The DNA for the CDR3 is TGTGCCAGCACGCCAACTTGGACAGGGAGGTATAGCGGGAGCTCCTACGAGCAGTACTTC.

V and J are TRBV7-2 and TRBJ2-7; 9 positions agree with TRBD2. From germline, CDR1 is SGHTA and CDR2 FQGNSA. J lost 7 bases, V lost 1 base, and 14 bases had no gene match. The CDR3 has 17 amino acids. CDR3 sequence reads: CASSLEVAGGLTGEQYF. DNA of the CDR3: TGTGCCAGCAGCTTAGAGGTGGCGGGGGGGCTCACGGGGGAGCAGTACTTC.

J is TRBJ1-1 and V is TRBV4-3; TRBD1 matches 7 bases. The CDR3 runs to 14 residues. CDR1 and CDR2 (germline): LGHNA, YSLEER. With V trimmed by 4 bases and J by 4 bases, 6 bases remained unmatched. CDR3 residues: CASSRDSLGTEAFF. CDR3 DNA: TGCGCCAGCAGCCGGGACAGTTTGGGCACTGAAGCTTTCTTT.

V is TRBV29-1 and J is TRBJ2-1; 9 bases fit TRBD2. The CDR3 extends over 16 amino acids. Trimming at V came to 1 base and at J to 1 base, leaving 5 bases not matched to a gene. CDR1 is SQVTM and CDR2 is ANQGSEA in the germline V gene. The CDR3 DNA sequence: TGCAGCGTTGAAGTTGGGCGGGAGGGATCCTACAATGAGCAGTTCTTC. This translates into CSVEVGREGSYNEQFF.

V and J are TRBV28 and TRBJ1-2; 7 nucleotides line up with TRBD1. J gave up 4 bases and V 5 bases, and 19 bases lay outside the gene matches. The germline V gene encodes CDR1 MDHEN and CDR2 SYDVKM. The CDR3 sequence is 18 residues long. This CDR3 is CASSTPAGGVAVGYGYTF. The CDR3 DNA is TGTGCCAGCAGTACCCCAGCAGGGGGTGTGGCTGTAGGCTATGGCTACACCTTC.

This sequence joins TRBV18 and TRBJ1-3, with D possibly being TRBD1 (5 bases). Germline loops: CDR1 KGHSH, CDR2 LQKENI. V gave up 3 bases and J gave up 0 bases, with 9 bases separating them. There are 15 residues in the CDR3. CDR3 in DNA: TGTGCCAGCTCACCCGACAGCCTCTCTGGAAACACCATATATTTT. The encoded protein is CASSPDSLSGNTIYF.

The chain carries TRBV4-2 and TRBJ1-5; TRBD1 might be the D (5 bases). With 1 base removed from V and 0 bases from J, the gap between germline ends came to 7 bases. Germline CDR1 LGHNA, CDR2 YNFKEQ. The CDR3 length is 15 residues. CDR3 sequence (DNA): TGTGCCAGCAGCCAAGGACAGATTAGCAATCAGCCCCAGCATTTT. This translates into CASSQGQISNQPQHF.